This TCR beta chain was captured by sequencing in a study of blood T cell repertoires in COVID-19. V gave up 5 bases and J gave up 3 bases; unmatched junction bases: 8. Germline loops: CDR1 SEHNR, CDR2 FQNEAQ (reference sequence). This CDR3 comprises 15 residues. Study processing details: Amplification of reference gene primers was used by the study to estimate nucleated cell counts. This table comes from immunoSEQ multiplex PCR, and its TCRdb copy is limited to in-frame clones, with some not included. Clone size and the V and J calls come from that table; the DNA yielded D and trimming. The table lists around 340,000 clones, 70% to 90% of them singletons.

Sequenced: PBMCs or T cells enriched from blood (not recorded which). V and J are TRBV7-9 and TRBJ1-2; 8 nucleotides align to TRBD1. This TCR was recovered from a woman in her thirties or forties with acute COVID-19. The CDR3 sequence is CASSPSGQGYYGYTF. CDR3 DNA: TGTGCCAGCAGCCCCTCCGGACAGGGTTACTATGGCTACACCTTC.